The TCR beta chain described here comes from a study of monozygotic twins with inflammatory bowel disease. This CDR3 comprises 13 residues. TCRdb reanalyzed the 5' RACE reads and collapses them to one entry per CDR3 protein, without DNA. This table lists about 300,000 distinct CDR3 sequences. The V and J genes are TRBV12-3 or TRBV12-4 and TRBJ1-2. Sequenced sample: blood. This sequence originates from a human donor with ulcerative colitis or Crohn's disease, or a healthy co-twin of an affected twin (not recorded which). The chain's CDR3 is CASSLVPSFGYTF.